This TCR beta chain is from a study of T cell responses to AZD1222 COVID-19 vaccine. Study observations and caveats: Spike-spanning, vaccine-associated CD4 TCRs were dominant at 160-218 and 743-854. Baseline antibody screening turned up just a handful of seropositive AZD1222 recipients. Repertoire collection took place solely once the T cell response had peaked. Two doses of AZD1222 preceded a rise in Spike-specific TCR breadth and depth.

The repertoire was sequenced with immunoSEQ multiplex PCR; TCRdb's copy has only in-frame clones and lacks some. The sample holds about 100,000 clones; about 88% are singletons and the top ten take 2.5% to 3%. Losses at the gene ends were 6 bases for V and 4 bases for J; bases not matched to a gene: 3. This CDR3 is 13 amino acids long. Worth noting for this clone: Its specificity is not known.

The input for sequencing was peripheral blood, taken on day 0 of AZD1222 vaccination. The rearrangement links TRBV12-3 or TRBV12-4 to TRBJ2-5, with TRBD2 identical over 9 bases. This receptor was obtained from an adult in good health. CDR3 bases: TGTGCCAGCAGGCGGGGGGGCTTAGAGACCCAGTACTTC. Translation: CASRRGGLETQYF.